In this sample, the clone carrying this TCR beta chain turned up a few times. The data belong to a study of CD8+ T cells in alopecia areata. From germline, CDR1 is LGHNT and CDR2 FRNRAP. The CDR3 sequence is 12 residues long. Between the trimmed V and J ends, which lost 7 bases and 4 bases, there was a span of 11 bases. RNA extraction and reverse transcription yielded cDNA as sequencing template. Clones were read by immunoSEQ multiplex PCR, and TCRdb kept only the in-frame ones, dropping some. The table has about 64,000 clones, roughly 45% seen once. Specimens obtained from alopecia areata patients comprised lesional scalp punch biopsies and peripheral blood.

This clonotype originated in a human donor with alopecia areata. The sample was NKG2D-low CD8+ T cells sorted from blood. The chain employs TRBV12-5 and TRBJ2-7; D call uncertain. CDR3 sequence: CASDGSSYEQYF. The CDR3 bases are TGTGCTAGTGACGGCAGCTCTTACGAGCAGTACTTC.